This is a list of T cell receptor beta chains from one sample in a study of T cells in narcolepsy. Only in-frame clones appear in the TCRdb table, and some are missing; sequencing was by immunoSEQ multiplex PCR. Here the sample spans 25,000 to 35,000 clones, roughly 78% being singletons. Sequences were obtained from memory (CD45RA-) CD4+ T cells from blood. The receptors shown here come from a human donor in good health. Both conserved end residues are part of each CDR3. The order of the fields is CDR3 length, J gene, clone size, V gene, D gene, CDR3 protein, CDR3 DNA. The D gene is left open where the match is weak. Clone size appears in some rows only: once, few, many, or a class for an expanded clone.

>14|TRBJ2-5|NA|TRBV4-3|NA
CASSQDHFGRSLYF
TGCGCCAGCAGCCAAGATCACTTCGGGAGAAGCCTCTACTTC
>17|TRBJ2-5|NA|TRBV28|TRBD1
CASSLPWDSQYQETQYF
TGTGCCAGCAGTTTGCCATGGGACAGTCAGTACCAAGAGACCCAGTACTTC
>16|TRBJ2-3|NA|TRBV7-3|TRBD2
CASSPLGGGGTDTQYF
TGTGCCAGCAGCCCTCTGGGGGGCGGGGGGACAGATACGCAGTATTTT
>15|TRBJ1-3|few|TRBV10-2|NA
CASSVGGPSGNTIYF
TGCGCCAGCAGTGTCGGGGGACCCTCTGGAAACACCATATATTTT
>13|TRBJ2-3|NA|TRBV7-3|NA
CASSLGRADTQYF
TGTGCCAGCAGCTTAGGACGGGCAGATACGCAGTATTTT
>16|TRBJ2-5|NA|TRBV6-1|TRBD2
CASSASGGASGETQYF
TGTGCCAGCAGTGCCAGCGGGGGGGCTTCTGGAGAGACCCAGTACTTC
>11|TRBJ1-2|NA|TRBV11-2|NA
CASSFRGGYTF
TGTGCCAGCAGCTTTAGGGGTGGCTACACCTTC
>15|TRBJ2-5|NA|TRBV28|TRBD2
CASLTVRRRGETQYF
TGTGCCAGCCTGACCGTAAGAAGGCGGGGGGAGACCCAGTACTTC
>18|TRBJ2-1|NA|TRBV28|TRBD2
CASSLWGTSGRGNDEQFF
TGTGCCAGCAGTTTATGGGGGACTAGCGGGAGGGGTAATGATGAGCAGTTCTTC
>13|TRBJ1-2|NA|TRBV29-1|NA
CSVSTSLGGGYTF
TGCAGCGTTTCAACCTCTCTCGGAGGGGGCTACACCTTC
>14|TRBJ2-5|NA|TRBV10-3|NA
CAIRSDASGETQYF
TGTGCCATCAGGTCGGACGCCTCGGGAGAGACCCAGTACTTC
>13|TRBJ2-4|NA|TRBV23-1|NA
CASRGYSKNIQYF
TGCGCCAGCAGAGGATACAGCAAAAACATTCAGTACTTC
>18|TRBJ2-3|NA|TRBV21-1|NA
CASSKTGPIARFTDTQYF
TGTGCCAGCAGCAAAACAGGGCCAATCGCTAGGTTCACAGATACGCAGTATTTT
>13|TRBJ2-2|NA|TRBV27|NA
CASSLTVGGELFF
TGTGCCAGCAGTTTGACGGTGGGCGGGGAGCTGTTTTTT
>15|TRBJ2-3|NA|TRBV5-5|NA
CASTPRFPYTDTQYF
TGTGCCAGCACCCCCCGTTTTCCCTACACAGATACGCAGTATTTT
>15|TRBJ2-7|once|TRBV10-3|NA
CAISVIASLGGEQYF
TGTGCCATCAGCGTAATAGCGAGCTTGGGGGGCGAGCAGTACTTC
>14|TRBJ2-7|NA|TRBV28|NA
CASSNSGSPYEQYF
TGTGCCAGCAGTAATTCAGGGTCCCCCTACGAGCAGTACTTC
>14|TRBJ2-7|NA|TRBV5-1|TRBD1
CASSLGDRAHEQYF
TGCGCCAGCAGCTTGGGAGACAGGGCCCACGAGCAGTACTTC